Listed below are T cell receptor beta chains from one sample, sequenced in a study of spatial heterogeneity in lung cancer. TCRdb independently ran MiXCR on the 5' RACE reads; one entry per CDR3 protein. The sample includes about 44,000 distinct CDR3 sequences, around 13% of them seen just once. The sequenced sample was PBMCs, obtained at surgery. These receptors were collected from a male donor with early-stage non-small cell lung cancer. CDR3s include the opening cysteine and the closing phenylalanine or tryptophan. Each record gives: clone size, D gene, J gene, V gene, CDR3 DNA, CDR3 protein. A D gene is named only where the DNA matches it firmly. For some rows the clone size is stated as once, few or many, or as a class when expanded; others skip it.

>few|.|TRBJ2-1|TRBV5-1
TGCGCCAGCAGCTTGGTGGAGGGACTCAATGAGCAGTTCTTC
CASSLVEGLNEQFF
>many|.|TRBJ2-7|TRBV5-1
TGCGCCAGCAGCACCTGGCCCGGGAACGAGCAGTACTTC
CASSTWPGNEQYF
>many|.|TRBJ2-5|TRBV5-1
TGCGCCAGCAGCTTGACAGGGATCACCGAGACCCAGTACTTC
CASSLTGITETQYF
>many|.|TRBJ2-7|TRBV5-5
TGTGCCAGCAGCCACCCCGGACTGAACTCCTACGAGCAGTACTTC
CASSHPGLNSYEQYF
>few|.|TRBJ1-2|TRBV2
TGTGCCAGCAGTCCGAAAAGCTATGGCTACACCTTC
CASSPKSYGYTF
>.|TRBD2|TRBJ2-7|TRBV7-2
TGTGCCAGCAACCTCTCCGGGGGGAGTGCCTACGAGCAGTACTTC
CASNLSGGSAYEQYF
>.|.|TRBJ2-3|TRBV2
TGTGCCAGCAGTGAAGGACAGCCCAGCACAGATACGCAGTATTTT
CASSEGQPSTDTQYF
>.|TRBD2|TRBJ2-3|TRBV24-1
TGTGCCACCAGTGATTTTTCCGGAACGGGAGGGCCTACGCAGTATTTT
CATSDFSGTGGPTQYF
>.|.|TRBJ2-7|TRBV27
TGTGCCAGCAGTTTAGCCCCTGGACGGGCCTACGAGCAGTACTTC
CASSLAPGRAYEQYF
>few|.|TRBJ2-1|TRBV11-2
TGTGCCAGCAGCTCCGGGACTGAATACAATGAGCAGTTCTTC
CASSSGTEYNEQFF
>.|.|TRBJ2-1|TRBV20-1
TGCAGTGCTAGAGATCAAGGAGTAGGGTCCTACAATGAGCAGTTCTTC
CSARDQGVGSYNEQFF
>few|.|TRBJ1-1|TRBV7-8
TGTGCCAGCAGCGCGGGACGGCGAAACACTGAAGCTTTCTTT
CASSAGRRNTEAFF
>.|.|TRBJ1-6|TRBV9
TGTGCCAGCAGAGCCAGGGACTCCTATAATTCACCCCTCCACTTT
CASRARDSYNSPLHF
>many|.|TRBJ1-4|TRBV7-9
TGTGCCAGCAGCTTGGGGCCATTCACGACGAAAAAACTGTTTTTT
CASSLGPFTTKKLFF
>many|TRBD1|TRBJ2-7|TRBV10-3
TGTGCCATCAGACCATTCGGGACAGGCCACGAGCAGTACTTC
CAIRPFGTGHEQYF
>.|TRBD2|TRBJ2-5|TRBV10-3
TGTGCCATCAGTGAGGCCCTAGCGGGGTTGGAGACCCAGTACTTC
CAISEALAGLETQYF
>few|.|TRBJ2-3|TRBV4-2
TGTGCCAGCAGCCAAGAAAGGAGCACAGATACGCAGTATTTT
CASSQERSTDTQYF
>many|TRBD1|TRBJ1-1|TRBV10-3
TGTGCCATCAGTGGGAACAGGGGGCTGAACACTGAAGCTTTCTTT
CAISGNRGLNTEAFF
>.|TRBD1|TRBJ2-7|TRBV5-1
TGCGCCAGCAGCGGGGGACAGTCTACCTACGAGCAGTACTTC
CASSGGQSTYEQYF
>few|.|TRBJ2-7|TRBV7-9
TGTGCCAGCAGTTCAAACGCCTACGAGCAGTACTTC
CASSSNAYEQYF
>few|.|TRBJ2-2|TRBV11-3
TGTGCCAGCAGCCCAGGTTGGGGACCGAACACCGGGGAGCTGTTTTTT
CASSPGWGPNTGELFF
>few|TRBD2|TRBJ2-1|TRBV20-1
TGCAGTGCTAGCGGGCAGCGGGGGTATAACAATGAGCAGTTCTTC
CSASGQRGYNNEQFF
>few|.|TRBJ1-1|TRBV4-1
TGCGCCAGCAGCCAAGGGGGGGGGCGCTGGGCGAACACTGAAGCTTTCTTT
CASSQGGGRWANTEAFF
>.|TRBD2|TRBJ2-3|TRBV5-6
TGTGCCAGCAGCTTCTCCTGGGTAGCGGGAGGGCCCAACGTTGCAGATACGCAGTATTTT
CASSFSWVAGGPNVADTQYF
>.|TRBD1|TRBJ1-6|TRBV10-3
TGTGCCGCAGCACAGGGGTCGGAATCACCCCTCCACTTT
CAAAQGSESPLHF
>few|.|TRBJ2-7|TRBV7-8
TGTGCCAGCAGCCCAGAGGTGGCGCTTAGGTCCTACGAGCAGTACTTC
CASSPEVALRSYEQYF
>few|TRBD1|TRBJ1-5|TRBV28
TGTGCCAGCAGTTCCGGGACAGGGGGCAATCAGCCCCAGCATTTT
CASSSGTGGNQPQHF
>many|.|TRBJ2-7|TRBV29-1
TGCAGTAAGAGATCGAGAACTAGATCCCACGAGCAGTACTTC
CSKRSRTRSHEQYF
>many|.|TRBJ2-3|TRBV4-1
TGCGCCAGCAGCCCCATGGGGGGAAGAGGGACAGATACGCAGTATTTT
CASSPMGGRGTDTQYF
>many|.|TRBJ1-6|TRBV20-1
TGCAGTGCTAGGGGGACGAGCTCCTATAATTCACCCCTCCACTTT
CSARGTSSYNSPLHF
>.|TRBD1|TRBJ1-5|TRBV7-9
TGTGCCAGCAGCTATGGGACAGTGCTGCAGCCCCAGCATTTT
CASSYGTVLQPQHF
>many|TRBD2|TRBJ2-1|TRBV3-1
TGTGCCAGCAGCCATGCTATCGGACTAGCGGAAAATAGGCAGTTCTTC
CASSHAIGLAENRQFF
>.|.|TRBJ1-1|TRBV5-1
TGCGCCAGCAGCAGGGGACAAGAAGGTAGCACTGAAGCTTTCTTT
CASSRGQEGSTEAFF
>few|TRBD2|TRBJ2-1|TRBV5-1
TGCGCCAGCAGCTCGCTAGCGGGGGGAGACAATGAGCAGTTCTTC
CASSSLAGGDNEQFF
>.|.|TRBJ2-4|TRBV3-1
TGTGCCAGCAGCCAAGGTCCGGAGGGGGGGGTATACATTCAGTACTTC
CASSQGPEGGVYIQYF
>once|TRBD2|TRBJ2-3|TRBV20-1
TGCAGTGCTACCTCTAGCGGGAGGGCAGATACGCAGTATTTT
CSATSSGRADTQYF
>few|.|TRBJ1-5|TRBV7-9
TGTGCCAGCAGCCACGACAAGGTCCTTTCACCCAGCCCAGACATACCCCAGCATTTT
CASSHDKVLSPSPDIPQHF